This T cell receptor (beta chain) emerged from a study of T cells in Graves' hyperthyroidism and ophthalmopathy. Study-wide context: The blood sample was taken at first diagnosis, before treatment began.

The PBMCs had their origin in around 10 ml of fresh peripheral blood. TCR beta CDR3 regions were amplified from RNA. A set of HTBI primers served as the primers for a first-round RT-PCR of the TCR CDR3. A single record per CDR3 protein comes from TCRdb applying MiXCR to the multiplex PCR reads. The table includes under 350,000 distinct CDR3 sequences, around 20% detected once. This clonotype was detected many times. The specimen was blood. The TCR was taken from a woman in her 50s with Graves' hyperthyroidism.

CDR3 in amino acids: CASSTGGGGFAEAFF. The CDR3 DNA is TGTGCCAGCAGCACAGGAGGTGGGGGGTTCGCTGAAGCTTTCTTT. The rearrangement links TRBV5-6 to TRBJ1-1, with D perhaps TRBD1 (5 bases). Trimming shortened V by 4 bases and J by 6 bases, and 19 bases separated the two germline ends. The germline CDR1 and CDR2 sequences are SGHDT and YYEEEE. The length of the CDR3 is 15 residues.